The entry below describes one TCR beta chain. V was pared by 5 bases and J by 3 bases, with 6 bases of the junction left unmatched. The length of the CDR3 is 14 residues. Germline V gene data show CDR1 as KGHSH and CDR2 as LQKENI. The sample originates from a study of blood T cell repertoires in COVID-19. Study as a whole: Sources were T cells, B-cell-depleted T cells, or PBMCs; the material itself was cDNA or gDNA.

Assay used: immunoSEQ multiplex PCR; TCRdb lists only in-frame clones, some missing. The sample holds 100,000 or so clones, approximately 80% seen once. The chain joins TRBV18 to TRBJ1-2; 7 positions agree with TRBD1. The sequenced sample consisted of peripheral blood. The TCR sequence derives from a man aged 45-65 years with active or convalescent COVID-19. CDR3 in DNA: TGTGCCAGCTCATCCAGAACAGGGGACTATGGCTACACCTTC. It yields the protein CASSSRTGDYGYTF. The full variable domain, rest sourced from reference TRBV18 and TRBJ1-2, is NAGVMQNPRHLVRRRGQEARLRCSPMKGHSHVYWYRQLPEEGLKFMVYLQKENIIDESGMPKERFSAEFPKEGPSILRIQQVVRGDSAAYFCASSSRTGDYGYTFGSGTRLTVV.